One sample yielded the 5 T cell receptor beta chains listed below, sequenced in a study of T cells after yellow fever vaccination (dated by TCRdb to between 2017 and 2020). Reading the label with the study, this specimen's treatment or condition is: live attenuated yellow fever vaccine strain. Libraries were prepared through 5' RACE. TCRdb names Illumina NovaSeq 6000 as the instrument used. The public reads were reanalyzed by TCRdb: fastp trimming at Q25, MiXCR alignment, in-frame beta chains only. Rows with one shared CDR3 protein collapse into an entry with the most common genes and DNA. Recorded for this sample are about 260,000 distinct CDR3 sequences; 3.6% of them occurred a single time. The ten biggest clones cover under 20% of the sample. Source: PBMCs, taken 15 days after the yellow fever booster vaccination. The receptors here all came from a man between 18 and 29 years old who received the YFV17D yellow fever vaccine.

This clonotype showed up many times. V gene TRBV7-2 combines with J gene TRBJ2-7, with D perhaps matching TRBD1 (5 bases). CDR3 size: 12 residues. Trimming stripped 5 bases from V and 4 bases from J, with 9 bases between. Germline CDR1 reads SGHTA; CDR2 reads FQGNSA. For the CDR3, the DNA is TGTGCCAGCAGCCCAGGGTATTACGAGCAGTACTTC. This sequence encodes CASSPGYYEQYF.

In this sample, this clonotype turned up many times. This chain connects TRBV7-2 to TRBJ1-1; D is perhaps TRBD1 (5 bases). The V end was cut by 1 base, the J end by 6 bases, with 9 bases between. The germline V gene has CDR1 SGHTA and CDR2 FQGNSA. CDR3 size: 13 residues. The chain's CDR3 is CASSLVRDSEAFF. DNA of the CDR3: TGTGCCAGCAGCTTAGTACGGGACTCTGAAGCTTTCTTT.

This clonotype was counted at least ten times. This rearrangement joins TRBV5-6 to TRBJ1-2; no firm D call. Germline CDR1 is SGHDT and CDR2 is YYEEEE. This CDR3 region has 14 residues. Trimming pared 4 bases from V and 1 base from J, leaving 11 bases between. The CDR3 DNA reads as TGTGCCAGCAGCCCCCTTTGGGGTAACTATGGCTACACCTTC. Amino acid sequence: CASSPLWGNYGYTF.

This clonotype was counted ten times or more. V gene TRBV7-9 combines with J gene TRBJ1-2; possible D gene TRBD1, 5 bases. V gave up 5 bases and J gave up 2 bases, with 18 bases separating them. The germline CDR1 and CDR2 sequences are SEHNR and FQNEAQ (reference sequence). This CDR3 contains 16 residues. The CDR3 reads CASSDLQGLFNYGYTF. The DNA for the CDR3 is TGTGCCAGCAGCGACCTCCAGGGTTTGTTCAACTATGGCTACACCTTC. Combining the CDR3 with reference TRBV7-9 and TRBJ1-2 gives the whole variable domain DTGVSQNPRHKITKRGQNVTFRCDPISEHNRLYWYRQTLGQGPEFLTYFQNEAQLEKSRLLSDRFSAERPKGSFSTLEIQRTEQGDSAMYLCASSDLQGLFNYGYTFGSGTRLTVV.

The chain carries TRBV12-3 or TRBV12-4 and TRBJ2-5; D remains ambiguous. This CDR3 has 14 amino acids. Trimming took 4 bases from V and 4 from J, leaving 13 bases between them. CDR3 protein: CASSSSSGSETQYF. For the CDR3, the DNA is TGTGCCAGCAGTTCTTCTTCGGGCTCAGAGACCCAGTACTTC.